This T cell receptor (beta chain) stems from a study of beta chain features in type 1 diabetes. Regarding the study as a whole: Fewer insertions but more deletions were seen at VDJ junctions in type 1 diabetes patients. Within each of all four CD4+ subsets, Type 1 diabetes patients had TCRB CDR3s that were moderately but significantly shorter.

This CDR3 has 16 residues. After removal of 0 bases from V and 1 base from J, the junction contained 4 bases not matched to a gene. Germline lookup yields CDR1 SNHLY and CDR2 FYNNEI. Sequencing targeted expressed TCRB transcripts, as all isolated RNA had been reverse transcribed. Clones were read by immunoSEQ multiplex PCR, and TCRdb kept only the in-frame ones, dropping some. The sample carries hundreds of thousands of clones, roughly an eighth recorded once. In this sample, this clone turned up a few times. As yet, its antigen is unknown. The chain carries TRBV2 and TRBJ2-5; 8 bases are shared with TRBD1. Sample: naive CD4+ T cells from blood. The receptor was isolated from a man aged 18 to 30 with type 1 diabetes. In nucleotides, the CDR3 is TGTGCCAGCAGTGAAGCGCTCGGGACAGGCCAAGAGACCCAGTACTTC. Translating gives CASSEALGTGQETQYF.